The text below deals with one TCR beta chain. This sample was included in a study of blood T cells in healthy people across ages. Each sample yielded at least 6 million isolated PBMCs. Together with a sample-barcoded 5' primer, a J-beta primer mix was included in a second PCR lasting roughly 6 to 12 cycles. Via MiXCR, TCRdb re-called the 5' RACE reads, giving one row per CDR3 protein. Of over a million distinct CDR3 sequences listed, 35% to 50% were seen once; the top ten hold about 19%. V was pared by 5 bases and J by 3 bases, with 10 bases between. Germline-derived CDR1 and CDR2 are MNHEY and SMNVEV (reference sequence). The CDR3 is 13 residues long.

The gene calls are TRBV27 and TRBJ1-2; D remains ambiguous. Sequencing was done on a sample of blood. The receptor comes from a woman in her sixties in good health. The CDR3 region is CASSKSNHYGYTF. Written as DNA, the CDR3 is TGTGCCAGCAGTAAATCTAACCACTATGGCTACACCTTC.